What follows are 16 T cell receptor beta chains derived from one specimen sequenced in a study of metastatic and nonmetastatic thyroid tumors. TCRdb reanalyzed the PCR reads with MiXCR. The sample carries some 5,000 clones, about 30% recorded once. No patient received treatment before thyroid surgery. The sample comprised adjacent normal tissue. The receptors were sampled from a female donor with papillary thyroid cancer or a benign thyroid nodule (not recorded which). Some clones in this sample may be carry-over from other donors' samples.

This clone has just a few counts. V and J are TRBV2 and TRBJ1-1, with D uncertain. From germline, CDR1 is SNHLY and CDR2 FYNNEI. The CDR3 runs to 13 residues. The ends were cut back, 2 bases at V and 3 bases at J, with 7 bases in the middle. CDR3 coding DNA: TGTGCCAGCAGTGAACTGGAGGACACTGAAGCTTTCTTT. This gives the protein CASSELEDTEAFF.

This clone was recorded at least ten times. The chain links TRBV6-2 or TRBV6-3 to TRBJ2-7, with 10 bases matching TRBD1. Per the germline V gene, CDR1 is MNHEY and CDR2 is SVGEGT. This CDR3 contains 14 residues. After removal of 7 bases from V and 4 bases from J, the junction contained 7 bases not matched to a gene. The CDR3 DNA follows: TGTGCCAGCAAGGCGACAGGGGGCATTTACGAGCAGTACTTC. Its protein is CASKATGGIYEQYF.

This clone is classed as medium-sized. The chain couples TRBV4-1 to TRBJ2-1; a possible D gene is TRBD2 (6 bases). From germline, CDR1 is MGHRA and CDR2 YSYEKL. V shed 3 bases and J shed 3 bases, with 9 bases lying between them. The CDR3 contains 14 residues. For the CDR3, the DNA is TGCGCCAGCAGCCAGGCTAGCGACTACAATGAGCAGTTCTTC. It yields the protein CASSQASDYNEQFF.

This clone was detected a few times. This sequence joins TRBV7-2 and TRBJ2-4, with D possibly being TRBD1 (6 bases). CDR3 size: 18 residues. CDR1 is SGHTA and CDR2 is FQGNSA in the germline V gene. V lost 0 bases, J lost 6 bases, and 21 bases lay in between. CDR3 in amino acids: CASSLALVSYSTGNIQYF. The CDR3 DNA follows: TGTGCCAGCAGCTTAGCCCTCGTTTCTTATTCGACAGGAAACATTCAGTACTTC.

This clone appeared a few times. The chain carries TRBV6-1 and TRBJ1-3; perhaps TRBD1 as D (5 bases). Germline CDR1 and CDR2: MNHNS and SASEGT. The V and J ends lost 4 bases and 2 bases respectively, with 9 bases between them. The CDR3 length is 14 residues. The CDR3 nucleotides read TGTGCCAGCAGTGCCGGGGGGACTGGAAACACCATATATTTT. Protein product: CASSAGGTGNTIYF.

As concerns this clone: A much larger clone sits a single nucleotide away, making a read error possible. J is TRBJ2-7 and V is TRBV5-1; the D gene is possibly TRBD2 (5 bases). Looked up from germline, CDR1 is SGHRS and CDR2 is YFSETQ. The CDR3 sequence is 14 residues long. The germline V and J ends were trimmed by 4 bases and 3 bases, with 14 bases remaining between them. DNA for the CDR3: TGCGCCAGCAGCGAGGGTCAGGATGGCTACGAGCAGTACTTC. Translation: CASSEGQDGYEQYF.

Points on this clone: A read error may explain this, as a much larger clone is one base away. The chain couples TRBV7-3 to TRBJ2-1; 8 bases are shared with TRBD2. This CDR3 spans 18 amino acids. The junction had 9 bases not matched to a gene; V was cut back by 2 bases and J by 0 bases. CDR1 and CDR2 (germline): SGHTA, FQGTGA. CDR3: CASSLGTSGPLSYNEQFF. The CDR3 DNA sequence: TGTGCCAGCAGCTTAGGCACTAGCGGCCCCCTCTCCTACAATGAGCAGTTCTTC. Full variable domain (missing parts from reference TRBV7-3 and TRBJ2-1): GAGVSQTPSNKVTEKGKYVELRCDPISGHTALYWYRQSLGQGPEFLIYFQGTGAADDSGLPNDRFFAVRPEGSVSTLKIQRTERGDSAVYLCASSLGTSGPLSYNEQFFGPGTRLTVL.

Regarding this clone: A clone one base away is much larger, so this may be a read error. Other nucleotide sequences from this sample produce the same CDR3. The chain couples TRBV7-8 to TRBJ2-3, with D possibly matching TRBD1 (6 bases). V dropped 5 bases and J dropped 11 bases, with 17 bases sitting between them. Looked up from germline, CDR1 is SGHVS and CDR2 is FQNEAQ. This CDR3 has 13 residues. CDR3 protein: CASSPGTRLGQYF. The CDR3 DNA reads TGTGCCAGCAGCCCAGGGACACGTTTGGGGCAGTATTTT. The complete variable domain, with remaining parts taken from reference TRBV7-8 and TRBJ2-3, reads GAGVSQSPRYKVAKRGQDVALRCDPISGHVSLFWYQQALGQGPEFLTYFQNEAQLDKSGLPSDRFFAERPEGSVSTLKIQRTQQEDSAVYLCASSPGTRLGQYFGPGTRLTVL.

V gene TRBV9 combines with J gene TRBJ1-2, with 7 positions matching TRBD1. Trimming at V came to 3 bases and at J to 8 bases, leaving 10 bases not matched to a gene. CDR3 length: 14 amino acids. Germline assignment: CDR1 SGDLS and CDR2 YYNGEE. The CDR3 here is CASSARDSSWGYTF. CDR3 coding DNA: TGTGCCAGCAGCGCCCGGGACAGTTCTTGGGGCTACACCTTC.

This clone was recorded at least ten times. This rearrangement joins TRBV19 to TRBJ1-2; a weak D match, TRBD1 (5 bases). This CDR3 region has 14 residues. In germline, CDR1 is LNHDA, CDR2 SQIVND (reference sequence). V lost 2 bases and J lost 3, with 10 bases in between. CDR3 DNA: TGTGCCAGTAGTATACAGGGATCGGACTATGGCTACACCTTC. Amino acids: CASSIQGSDYGYTF.

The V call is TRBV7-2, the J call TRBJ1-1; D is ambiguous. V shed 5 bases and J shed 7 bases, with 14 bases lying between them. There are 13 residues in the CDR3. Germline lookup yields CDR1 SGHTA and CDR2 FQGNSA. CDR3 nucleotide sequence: TGTGCCAGCAGCCACCCAAAAGGAAGTGAAGCTTTCTTT. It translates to CASSHPKGSEAFF.

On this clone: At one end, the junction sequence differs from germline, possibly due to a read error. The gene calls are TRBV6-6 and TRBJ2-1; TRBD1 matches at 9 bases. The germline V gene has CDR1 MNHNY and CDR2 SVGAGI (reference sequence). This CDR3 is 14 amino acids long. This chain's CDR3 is CASSYRDRADEQFF. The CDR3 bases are TGTGCCAGCAGTTACCGGGACAGGGCGGATGAGCAGTTCTTT.

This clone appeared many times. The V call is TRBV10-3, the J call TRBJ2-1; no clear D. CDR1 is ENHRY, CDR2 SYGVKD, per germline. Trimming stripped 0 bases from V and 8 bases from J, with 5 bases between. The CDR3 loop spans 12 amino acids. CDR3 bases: TGTGCCATCAGTGAGTCGTCCGATGAGCAGTTCTTC. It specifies CAISESSDEQFF.

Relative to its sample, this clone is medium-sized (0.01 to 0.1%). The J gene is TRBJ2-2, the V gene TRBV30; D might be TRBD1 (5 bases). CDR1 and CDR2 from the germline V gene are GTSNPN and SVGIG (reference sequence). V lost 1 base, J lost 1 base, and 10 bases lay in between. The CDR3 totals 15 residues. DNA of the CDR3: TGTGCCTGGAGTGGTTTCGGACAGAACACCGGGGAGCTGTTTTTT. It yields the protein CAWSGFGQNTGELFF. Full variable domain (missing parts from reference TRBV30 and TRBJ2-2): SQTIHQWPATLVQPVGSPLSLECTVEGTSNPNLYWYRQAAGRGLQLLFYSVGIGQISSEVPQNLSASRPQDRQFILSSKKLLLSDSGFYLCAWSGFGQNTGELFFGEGSRLTVL.

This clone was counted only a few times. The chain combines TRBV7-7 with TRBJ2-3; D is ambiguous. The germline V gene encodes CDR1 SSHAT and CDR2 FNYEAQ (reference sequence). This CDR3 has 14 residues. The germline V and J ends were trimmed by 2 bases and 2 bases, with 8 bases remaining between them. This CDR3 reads CASSLKAVTDTQYF. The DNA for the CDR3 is TGTGCCAGCAGCTTAAAGGCAGTCACAGATACGCAGTATTTT.

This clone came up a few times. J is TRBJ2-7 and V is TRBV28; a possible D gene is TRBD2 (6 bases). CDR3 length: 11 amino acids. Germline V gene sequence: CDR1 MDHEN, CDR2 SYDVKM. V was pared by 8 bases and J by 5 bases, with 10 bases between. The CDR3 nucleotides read TGTGCCAGCGGACTAATTAACGAGCAGTACTTC. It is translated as CASGLINEQYF.